This TCR beta chain was captured by sequencing in a study of STAT3 mutations in large granular lymphocyte leukemia. On the study more broadly: Roughly 44% of treated T-LGLL patients showed hematologic response to immunosuppression. Study-wide results and limits: In several patients, dominant TCR clone burden exceeded STAT3 mutant burden, suggesting STAT3 mutation arose secondarily. In T-cell large granular lymphocyte leukemia, about half of patients showed multiple immunodominant subclonotypes. Samples missed the first appearance of the clone.

Remarks on this clone: What it binds is not known.

The CDR3 is made up of 13 amino acids. Per germline, CDR1 SGHTS and CDR2 YDEGEE. V was cut by 0 bases and J by 3 bases, with 7 bases left in between. Sequencing was performed with immunoSEQ multiplex PCR; in TCRdb, only in-frame clones are kept and a portion is missing. The table includes under 25,000 clones, approximately 92% detected once. Sequencing was done on a sample of peripheral blood mononuclear cells. J is TRBJ2-7 and V is TRBV5-8; no reliable D call. This TCR came from a man aged 55 to 70 with T-cell large granular lymphocyte leukemia. Some clones in this sample may be carry-over from other donors' samples. Here the CDR3 DNA reads TGTGCCAGCAGCTTGGGTCCCCTCTACGAGCAGTACTTC. This codes for CASSLGPLYEQYF.